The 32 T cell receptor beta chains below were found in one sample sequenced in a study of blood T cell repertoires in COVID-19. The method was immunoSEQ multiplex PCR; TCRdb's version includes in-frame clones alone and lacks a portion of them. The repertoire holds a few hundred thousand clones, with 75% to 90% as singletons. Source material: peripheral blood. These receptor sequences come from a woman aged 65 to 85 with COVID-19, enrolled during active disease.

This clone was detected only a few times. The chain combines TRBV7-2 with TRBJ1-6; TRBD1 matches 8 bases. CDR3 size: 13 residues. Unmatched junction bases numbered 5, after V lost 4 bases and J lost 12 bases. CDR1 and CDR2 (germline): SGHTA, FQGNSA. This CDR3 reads CASSSHGQGPLHF. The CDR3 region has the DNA TGTGCCAGCAGCTCACACGGACAGGGACCCCTCCACTTT.

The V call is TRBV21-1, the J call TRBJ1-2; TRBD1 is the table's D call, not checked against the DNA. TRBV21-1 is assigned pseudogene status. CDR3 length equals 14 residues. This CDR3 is CASSLRHTNYGYTF. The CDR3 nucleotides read TGTGCCAGCAGCCTCCGACACACAAACTATGGCTACACCTTC.

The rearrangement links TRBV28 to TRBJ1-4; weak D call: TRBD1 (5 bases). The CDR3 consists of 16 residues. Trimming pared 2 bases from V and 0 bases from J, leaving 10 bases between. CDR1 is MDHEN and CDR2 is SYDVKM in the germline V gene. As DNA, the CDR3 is TGTGCCAGCAGTTTACACGACAGCGCAACTAATGAAAAACTGTTTTTT. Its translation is CASSLHDSATNEKLFF.

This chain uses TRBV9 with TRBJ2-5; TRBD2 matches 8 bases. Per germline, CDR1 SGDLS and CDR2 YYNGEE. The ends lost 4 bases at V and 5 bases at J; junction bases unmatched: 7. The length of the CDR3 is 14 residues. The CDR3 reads CASSTAGVQETQYF. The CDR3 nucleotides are TGTGCCAGCAGCACAGCGGGGGTTCAGGAGACCCAGTACTTC.

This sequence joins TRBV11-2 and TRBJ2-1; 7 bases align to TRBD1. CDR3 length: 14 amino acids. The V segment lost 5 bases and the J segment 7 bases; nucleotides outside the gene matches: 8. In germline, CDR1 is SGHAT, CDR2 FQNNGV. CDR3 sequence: CASSPRQGENEQFF. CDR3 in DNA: TGTGCCAGCAGCCCTCGACAGGGCGAGAATGAGCAGTTCTTC.

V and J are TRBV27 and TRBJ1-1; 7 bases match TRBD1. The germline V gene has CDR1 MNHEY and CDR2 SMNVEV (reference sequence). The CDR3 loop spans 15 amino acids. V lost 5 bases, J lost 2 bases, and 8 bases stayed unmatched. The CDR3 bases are TGTGCCAGCAGTCCTTCTGACAGGGTAAACACTGAAGCTTTCTTT. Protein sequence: CASSPSDRVNTEAFF.

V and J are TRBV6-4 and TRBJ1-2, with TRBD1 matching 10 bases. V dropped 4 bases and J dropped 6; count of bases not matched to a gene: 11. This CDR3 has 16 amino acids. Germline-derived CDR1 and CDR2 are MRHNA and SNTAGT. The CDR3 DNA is TGTGCCAGCAGTGCCCAACCGGGACAGGGGATGGATGGCTACACCTTC. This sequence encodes CASSAQPGQGMDGYTF.

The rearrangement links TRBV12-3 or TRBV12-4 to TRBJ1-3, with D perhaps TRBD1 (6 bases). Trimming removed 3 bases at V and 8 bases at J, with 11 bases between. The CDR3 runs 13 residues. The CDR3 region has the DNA TGTGCCAGCAGTTTTCAGGGGCTAGACACCATATATTTT. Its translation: CASSFQGLDTIYF.

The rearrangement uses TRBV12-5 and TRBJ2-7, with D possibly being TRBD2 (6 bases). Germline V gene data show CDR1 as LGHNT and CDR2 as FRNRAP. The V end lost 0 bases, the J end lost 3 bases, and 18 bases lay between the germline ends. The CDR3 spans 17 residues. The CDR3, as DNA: TGTGCTAGTGGTTTGGTCACGGTCGGGACTGAGAGCTACGAGCAGTACTTC. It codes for CASGLVTVGTESYEQYF.

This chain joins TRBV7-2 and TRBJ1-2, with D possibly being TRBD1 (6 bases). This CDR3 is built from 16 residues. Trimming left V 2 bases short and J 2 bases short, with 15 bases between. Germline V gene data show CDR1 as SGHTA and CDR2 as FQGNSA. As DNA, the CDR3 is TGTGCCAGCAGCTTACGGTGGACAGAACAAAACTATGGCTACACCTTC. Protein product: CASSLRWTEQNYGYTF.

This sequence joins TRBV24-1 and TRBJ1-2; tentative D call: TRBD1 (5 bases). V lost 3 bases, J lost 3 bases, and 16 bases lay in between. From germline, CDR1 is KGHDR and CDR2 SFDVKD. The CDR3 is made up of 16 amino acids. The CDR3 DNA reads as TGTGCCACCAGTGATCCGACACCTCAGGGCTACTATGGCTACACCTTC. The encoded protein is CATSDPTPQGYYGYTF.

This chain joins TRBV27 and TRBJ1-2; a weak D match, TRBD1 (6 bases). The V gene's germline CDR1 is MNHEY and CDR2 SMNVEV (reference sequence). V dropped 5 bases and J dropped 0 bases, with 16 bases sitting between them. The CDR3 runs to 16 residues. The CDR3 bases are TGTGCCAGCAGTCAAAGACGGGACAACTCTAACTATGGCTACACCTTC. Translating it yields CASSQRRDNSNYGYTF.

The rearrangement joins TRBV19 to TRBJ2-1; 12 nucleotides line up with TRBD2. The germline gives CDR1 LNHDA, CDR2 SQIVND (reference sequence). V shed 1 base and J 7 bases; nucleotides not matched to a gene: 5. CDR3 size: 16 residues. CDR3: CASSIGNLAGGNEQFF. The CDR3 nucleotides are TGTGCCAGTAGTATAGGGAATCTAGCGGGGGGGAATGAGCAGTTCTTC. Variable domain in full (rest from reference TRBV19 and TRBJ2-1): DGGITQSPKYLFRKEGQNVTLSCEQNLNHDAMYWYRQDPGQGLRLIYYSQIVNDFQKGDIAEGYSVSREKKESFPLTVTSAQKNPTAFYLCASSIGNLAGGNEQFFGPGTRLTVL.

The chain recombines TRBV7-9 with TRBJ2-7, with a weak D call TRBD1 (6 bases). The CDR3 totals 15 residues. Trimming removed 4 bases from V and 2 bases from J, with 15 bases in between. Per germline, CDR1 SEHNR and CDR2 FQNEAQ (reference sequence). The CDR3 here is CASSYVDSITYEQYF. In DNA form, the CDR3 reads TGTGCCAGCAGCTATGTGGACAGTATCACCTACGAGCAGTACTTC. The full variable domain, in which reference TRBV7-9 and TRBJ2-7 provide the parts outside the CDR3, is DTGVSQNPRHKITKRGQNVTFRCDPISEHNRLYWYRQTLGQGPEFLTYFQNEAQLEKSRLLSDRFSAERPKGSFSTLEIQRTEQGDSAMYLCASSYVDSITYEQYFGPGTRLTVT.

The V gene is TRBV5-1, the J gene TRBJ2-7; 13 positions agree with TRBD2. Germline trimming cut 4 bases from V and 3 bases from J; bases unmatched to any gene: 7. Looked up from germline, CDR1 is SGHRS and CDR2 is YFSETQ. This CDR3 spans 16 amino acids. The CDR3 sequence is CASSATSGGPNYEQYF. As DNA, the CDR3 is TGCGCCAGCAGCGCGACTAGCGGGGGGCCTAACTACGAGCAGTACTTC.

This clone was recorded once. CDR3 loop: CATSDWREDQPQHF. The DNA for the CDR3 is TGTGCCACCAGTGACTGGAGGGAAGATCAGCCCCAGCATTTT. This rearrangement joins TRBV24-1 to TRBJ1-5, with D hard to call. Trimming cost V 4 bases and J 5 bases, with 11 bases left between them. The CDR3 consists of 14 residues. The V gene's germline CDR1 is KGHDR and CDR2 SFDVKD.

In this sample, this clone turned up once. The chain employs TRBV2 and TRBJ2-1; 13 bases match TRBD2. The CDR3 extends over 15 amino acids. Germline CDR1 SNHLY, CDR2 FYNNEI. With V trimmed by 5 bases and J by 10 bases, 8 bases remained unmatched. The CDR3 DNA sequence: TGTGCCAGCAGTCTGCGGACTAGCGGGGGTGCGGAGCAGTTCTTC. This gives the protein CASSLRTSGGAEQFF.

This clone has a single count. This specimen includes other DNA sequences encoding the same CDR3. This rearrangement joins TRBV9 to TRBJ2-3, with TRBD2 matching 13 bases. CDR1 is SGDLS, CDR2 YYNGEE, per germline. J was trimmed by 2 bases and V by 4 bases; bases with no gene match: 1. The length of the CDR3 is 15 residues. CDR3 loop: CASSTSGGDTDTQYF. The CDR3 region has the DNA TGTGCCAGCAGCACTAGCGGGGGGGACACAGATACGCAGTATTTT.

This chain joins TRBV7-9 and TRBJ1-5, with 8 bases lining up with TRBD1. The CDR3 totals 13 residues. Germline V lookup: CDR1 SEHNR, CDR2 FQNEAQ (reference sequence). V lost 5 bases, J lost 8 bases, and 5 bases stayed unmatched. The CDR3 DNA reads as TGTGCCAGCAGCCGACAGGGGTGGGAGCCCCAGCATTTT. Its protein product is CASSRQGWEPQHF.

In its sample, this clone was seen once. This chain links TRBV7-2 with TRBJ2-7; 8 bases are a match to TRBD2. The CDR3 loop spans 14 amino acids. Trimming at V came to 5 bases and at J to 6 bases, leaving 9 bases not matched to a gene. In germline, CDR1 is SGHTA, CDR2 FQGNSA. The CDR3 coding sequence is TGTGCCAGCAGCGCCACGGGGGGGCCTGGCGAGCAGTACTTC. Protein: CASSATGGPGEQYF.

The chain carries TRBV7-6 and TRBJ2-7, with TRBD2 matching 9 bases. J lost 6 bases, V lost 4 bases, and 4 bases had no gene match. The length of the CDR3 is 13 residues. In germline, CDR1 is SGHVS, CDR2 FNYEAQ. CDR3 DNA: TGTGCCAGCAGCTGGACTAGCGAAGGCGAGCAGTACTTC. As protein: CASSWTSEGEQYF.

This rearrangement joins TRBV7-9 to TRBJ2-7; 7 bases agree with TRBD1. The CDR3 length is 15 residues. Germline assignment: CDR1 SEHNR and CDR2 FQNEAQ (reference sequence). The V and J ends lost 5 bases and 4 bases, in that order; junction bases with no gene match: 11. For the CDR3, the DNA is TGTGCCAGCAGCCGGATGCGAGACAGGGAGTACGAGCAGTACTTC. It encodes CASSRMRDREYEQYF.

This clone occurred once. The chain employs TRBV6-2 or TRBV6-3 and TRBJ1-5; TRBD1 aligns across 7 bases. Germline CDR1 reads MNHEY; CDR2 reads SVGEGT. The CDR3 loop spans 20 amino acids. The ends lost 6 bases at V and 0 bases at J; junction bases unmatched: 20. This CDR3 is CASSETHWDSRRDSNQPQHF. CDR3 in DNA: TGTGCCAGCAGCGAGACTCACTGGGACAGCCGGCGGGATAGCAATCAGCCCCAGCATTTT.

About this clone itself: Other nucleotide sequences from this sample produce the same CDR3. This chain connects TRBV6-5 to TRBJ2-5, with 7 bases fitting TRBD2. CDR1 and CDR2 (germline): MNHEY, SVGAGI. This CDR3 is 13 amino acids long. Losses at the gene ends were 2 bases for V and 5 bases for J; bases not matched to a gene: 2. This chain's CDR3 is CASSYGRGETQYF. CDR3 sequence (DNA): TGTGCCAGCAGTTACGGGCGGGGGGAGACCCAGTACTTC.

The chain's CDR3 is CASKKTGENYNSPLHF. The CDR3 bases are TGTGCCAGCAAAAAGACAGGGGAAAACTATAATTCACCCCTCCACTTT. The chain couples TRBV28 to TRBJ1-6; 8 bases align to TRBD1. The CDR3 extends over 16 amino acids. J was trimmed by 3 bases and V by 7 bases; bases with no gene match: 8. The germline gives CDR1 MDHEN, CDR2 SYDVKM. Full variable domain (rest looked up from reference TRBV28 and TRBJ1-6): DVKVTQSSRYLVKRTGEKVFLECVQDMDHENMFWYRQDPGLGLRLIYFSYDVKMKEKGDIPEGYSVSREKKERFSLILESASTNQTSMYLCASKKTGENYNSPLHFGNGTRLTVT.

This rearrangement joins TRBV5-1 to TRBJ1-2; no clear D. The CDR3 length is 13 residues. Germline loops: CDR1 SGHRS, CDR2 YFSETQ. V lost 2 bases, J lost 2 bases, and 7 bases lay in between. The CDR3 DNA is TGCGCCAGCAGCTTAGCACCGAACTATGGCTACACCTTC. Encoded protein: CASSLAPNYGYTF.

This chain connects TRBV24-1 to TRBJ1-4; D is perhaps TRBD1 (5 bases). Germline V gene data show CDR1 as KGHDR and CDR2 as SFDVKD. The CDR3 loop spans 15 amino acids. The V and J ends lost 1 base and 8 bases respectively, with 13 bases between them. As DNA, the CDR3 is TGTGCCACCAGTGATTTCTTAGGGGATGGGGAAAAACTGTTTTTT. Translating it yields CATSDFLGDGEKLFF.

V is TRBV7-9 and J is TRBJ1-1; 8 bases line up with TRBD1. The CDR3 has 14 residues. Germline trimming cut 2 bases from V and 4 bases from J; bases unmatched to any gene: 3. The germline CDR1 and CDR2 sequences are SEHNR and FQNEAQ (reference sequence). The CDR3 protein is CASSLQGASTEAFF. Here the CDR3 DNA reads TGTGCCAGCAGCTTACAGGGGGCGAGCACTGAAGCTTTCTTT.

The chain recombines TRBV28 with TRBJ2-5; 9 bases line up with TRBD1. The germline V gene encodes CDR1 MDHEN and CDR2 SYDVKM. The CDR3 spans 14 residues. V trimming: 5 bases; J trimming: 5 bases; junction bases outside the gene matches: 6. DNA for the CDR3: TGTGCCAGCAGTCCGGGACAGGGAGGGGAGACCCAGTACTTC. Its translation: CASSPGQGGETQYF.

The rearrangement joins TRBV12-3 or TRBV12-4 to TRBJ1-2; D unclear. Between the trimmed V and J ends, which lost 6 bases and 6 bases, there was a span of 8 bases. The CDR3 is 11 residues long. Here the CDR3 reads CASRVENGYTF. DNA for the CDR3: TGTGCCAGCAGAGTTGAGAATGGCTACACCTTC.

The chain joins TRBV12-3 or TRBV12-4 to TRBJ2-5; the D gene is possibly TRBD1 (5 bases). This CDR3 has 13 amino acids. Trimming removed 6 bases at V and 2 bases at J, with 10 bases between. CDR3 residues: CASSLTVQETQYF. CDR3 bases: TGTGCCAGCAGCTTGACAGTTCAAGAGACCCAGTACTTC.

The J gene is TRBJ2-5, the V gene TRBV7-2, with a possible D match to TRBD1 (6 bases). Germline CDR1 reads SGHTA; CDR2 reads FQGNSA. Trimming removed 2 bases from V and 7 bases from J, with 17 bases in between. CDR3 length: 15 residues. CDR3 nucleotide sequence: TGTGCCAGCAGCTTATGGGGGCTACCATTGGGGACCCAGTACTTC. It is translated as CASSLWGLPLGTQYF.